The 12 T cell receptor beta chains below were found in one sample sequenced in a study of cytotoxic CD8 clonotypes in ibrutinib-treated CLL. Produced via immunoSEQ multiplex PCR; TCRdb's table is partial and in-frame only. The sample has some 150,000 clones; 60% to 85% are singletons. The material sequenced was PBMCs, taken after 12 months of ibrutinib treatment. The receptors derive from a human donor with chronic lymphocytic leukemia.

This clone came up once. V is TRBV20-1 and J is TRBJ1-2; D call uncertain. V was shortened by 6 bases and J by 5 bases, with 10 bases between the two germline ends. Germline V CDR1 and CDR2: DFQATT, SNEGSKA (reference sequence). This CDR3 has 11 amino acids. The CDR3 spells CSAHRSYGYTF. In DNA, the CDR3 is TGCAGTGCCCACCGCAGTTATGGCTACACCTTC.

V and J are TRBV5-1 and TRBJ2-5; D unresolved. The germline CDR1 and CDR2 sequences are SGHRS and YFSETQ. Trimming stripped 0 bases from V and 4 bases from J, with 7 bases between. CDR3 length equals 13 residues. CDR3 sequence (DNA): TGCGCCAGCAGCTTGGGCATATTAGAGACCCAGTACTTC. Its protein product is CASSLGILETQYF. Supplemented by reference TRBV5-1 and TRBJ2-5, the full variable domain reads KAGVTQTPRYLIKTRGQQVTLSCSPISGHRSVSWYQQTPGQGLQFLFEYFSETQRNKGNFPGRFSGRQFSNSRSEMNVSTLELGDSALYLCASSLGILETQYFGPGTRLLVL.

A note on this clone: A junction end diverges from the germline sequence, so it may reflect a read error. The rearrangement links TRBV12-5 to TRBJ2-5; D call uncertain. The CDR3 consists of 15 residues. The germline gives CDR1 LGHNT, CDR2 FRNRAP. CDR3 DNA: TGTGCTAGTGGTTTGGTACGGTACGACCATGAGACCCAGTACTTC. Translated: CASGLVRYDHETQYF.

The rearrangement links TRBV5-4 to TRBJ2-7; D call uncertain. Per the germline V gene, CDR1 is SGHNT and CDR2 is YYREEE (reference sequence). The CDR3 length is 16 residues. V gave up 0 bases and J gave up 5 bases, with 18 bases separating them. CDR3 in DNA: TGTGCCAGCAGCTTGGGAACGACGGGTGGGGAAAACGAGCAGTACTTC. This encodes CASSLGTTGGENEQYF.

The genes are TRBV4-2 and TRBJ2-1; D remains ambiguous. The CDR3 is 16 residues long. The germline V and J ends were trimmed by 0 bases and 5 bases, with 14 bases remaining between them. CDR1 is LGHNA and CDR2 is YNFKEQ in the germline V gene. CDR3 coding DNA: TGTGCCAGCAGCCAAGAATATATGGGCGGTGACAATGAGCAGTTCTTC. Amino acids: CASSQEYMGGDNEQFF.

J is TRBJ2-5 and V is TRBV7-2, with 8 bases identical to TRBD1. There are 13 residues in the CDR3. Germline V gives CDR1 SGHTA, CDR2 FQGNSA. J lost 5 bases, V lost 5 bases, and 4 bases had no gene match. The CDR3 DNA follows: TGTGCCAGCAGCCTATGGACAGGGGAGACCCAGTACTTC. This gives the protein CASSLWTGETQYF. Full variable domain (outside the CDR3, taken from reference TRBV7-2 and TRBJ2-5): GAGVSQSPSNKVTEKGKDVELRCDPISGHTALYWYRQSLGQGLEFLIYFQGNSAPDKSGLPSDRFSAERTGGSVSTLTIQRTQQEDSAVYLCASSLWTGETQYFGPGTRLLVL.

The gene calls are TRBV28 and TRBJ2-2; a weak D match, TRBD2 (6 bases). The CDR3 sequence is 16 residues long. Germline CDR1 MDHEN, CDR2 SYDVKM. With 7 bases removed from V and 2 bases from J, the gap between germline ends came to 17 bases. The CDR3 here is CASTGSDSLNTGELFF. The CDR3 DNA is TGTGCCAGCACCGGGAGCGATTCCCTAAACACCGGGGAGCTGTTTTTT. Using reference TRBV28 and TRBJ2-2 for the parts outside the CDR3, the full variable domain is DVKVTQSSRYLVKRTGEKVFLECVQDMDHENMFWYRQDPGLGLRLIYFSYDVKMKEKGDIPEGYSVSREKKERFSLILESASTNQTSMYLCASTGSDSLNTGELFFGEGSRLTVL.

The chain uses TRBV7-9 and TRBJ2-2; 14 bases line up with TRBD2. Trimming cost V 1 base and J 7 bases; bases outside gene matches: 8. This CDR3 is 18 amino acids long. Germline CDR1 reads SEHNR; CDR2 reads FQNEAQ (reference sequence). CDR3 nucleotide sequence: TGTGCCAGCAGCTTAGAACCGGGACTAGCGGGAGCGGTCGGGGAGCTGTTTTTT. Translated: CASSLEPGLAGAVGELFF.

The chain employs TRBV27 and TRBJ2-7; TRBD2 matches 8 bases. J was trimmed by 5 bases and V by 2 bases; bases with no gene match: 5. The CDR3 is 14 residues long. Germline V gives CDR1 MNHEY, CDR2 SMNVEV (reference sequence). As DNA, the CDR3 is TGTGCCAGCAGTTTAGGGAGCGGGGGCGACGAGCAGTACTTC. Its protein product is CASSLGSGGDEQYF.

The rearrangement joins TRBV30 to TRBJ1-1; D possibly corresponds to TRBD1 (6 bases). The V gene lost 7 bases and the J gene lost 0 bases, with 30 bases spanning the gap. CDR3 size: 19 residues. CDR1 GTSNPN and CDR2 SVGIG come from the germline V gene (reference sequence). The CDR3 protein is CASSVEGVSLSRLNTEAFF. The CDR3 nucleotides are TGTGCCTCCTCTGTTGAGGGGGTGTCGCTTAGTCGATTGAACACTGAAGCTTTCTTT.

The chain joins TRBV29-1 to TRBJ2-7; 11 bases line up with TRBD2. Germline V gene data show CDR1 as SQVTM and CDR2 as ANQGSEA. Losses at the gene ends were 6 bases for V and 2 bases for J; bases not matched to a gene: 3. This CDR3 is 13 amino acids long. CDR3: CSVVAGGPYEQYF. The CDR3 DNA is TGCAGCGTCGTAGCGGGGGGGCCCTACGAGCAGTACTTC.

The rearrangement joins TRBV19 to TRBJ1-5, with 7 bases matching TRBD1. After removal of 8 bases from V and 3 bases from J, the junction contained 10 bases not matched to a gene. Germline V gene sequence: CDR1 LNHDA, CDR2 SQIVND (reference sequence). The CDR3 spans 15 residues. CDR3 in amino acids: CASSPRQGNNQPQHF. The CDR3, as DNA: TGTGCCAGTTCCCCCCGACAGGGCAACAATCAGCCCCAGCATTTT.